These T cell receptor beta chains were read from a single sample in a study of CD8+ T cells in alopecia areata. TCRdb keeps only in-frame clones here, not all; method: immunoSEQ multiplex PCR. The data show roughly 70,000 clones, approximately 30% seen once. This specimen was CD8+ T cells sorted from blood, taken at week 4, from a patient treated with tofacitinib. The origin of the receptors is a human donor with alopecia areata. Each CDR3 is given without its conserved first and last residue. Only part of the rows carry a size: once, few, many, or a class if the clone is expanded.

few	TRBV29-1	TRBJ1-2	SVEVQSTNYGYT
few	TRBV29-1	TRBJ1-2	SVPPSGTGIYGYT
-	TRBV29-1	TRBJ2-5	SVEDGDQETQY
few	TRBV11-2	TRBJ2-7	ASSQGELEQY
-	TRBV20-1	TRBJ2-5	SARETQY
-	TRBV29-1	TRBJ2-2	SPTKFGELF
few	TRBV4-2	TRBJ2-5	ASKRVGRGKTQY
-	TRBV15	TRBJ2-5	ATSRVPFGSQETQY
-	TRBV7-6	TRBJ1-5	ASSLAGRENQPQH
-	TRBV29-1	TRBJ2-7	SVGRRDRGPYEQY
few	TRBV30	TRBJ1-2	AWGPGQGGYT
-	TRBV2	TRBJ2-1	ASGKTSGGVSNEQF
-	TRBV6-5	TRBJ2-7	ASSWDRSSYEQY
few	TRBV11-2	TRBJ2-7	ASSPSKYEQY
-	TRBV30	TRBJ2-1	AWDRASYNEQF
-	TRBV11-2	TRBJ2-3	ASSLASLASHTDTQY
-	TRBV5-4	TRBJ2-2	ASSVGTGELF